This T cell receptor (beta chain) was identified during a study of blood T cells in healthy people across ages. Overall study results and limits: Samples with more naive T cells showed higher observed beta diversity.

A J-beta primer mix and a sample-barcoded 5' primer were used in a second PCR of roughly 6 to 12 cycles. Each CDR3 protein gets one entry after TCRdb re-called the 5' RACE reads with MiXCR. The sample yields some 1.4 million distinct CDR3 sequences, roughly 40% seen once. To note about this clonotype: The antigen remains unidentified.

This TCR came from a woman between 18 and 29 years old in good health. The material sequenced was blood.

The CDR3 protein is CASSPPTGGNTEAFF. The CDR3 DNA sequence: TGTGCCAGCTCACCCCCGACAGGGGGGAACACTGAAGCTTTCTTT. This chain uses TRBV18 with TRBJ1-1, with TRBD1 matching 9 bases. The CDR3 extends over 15 amino acids. With V trimmed by 3 bases and J by 1 base, 3 bases remained unmatched. CDR1 KGHSH and CDR2 LQKENI come from the germline V gene.